This paragraph covers one T cell receptor (beta chain) sequence. Its antigen is undetermined. The CDR3 sequence is 16 residues long. The V and J ends lost 5 bases and 0 bases, in that order; junction bases with no gene match: 6. Germline V gene sequence: CDR1 SGHRS, CDR2 YFSETQ. Clones were read by immunoSEQ multiplex PCR, and TCRdb kept only the in-frame ones, dropping some. The table has about 400,000 clones, around 89% seen once. This entry comes from a study of Ad26.COV2.S vaccination and SARS-CoV-2 variants. Study results and limitations: With respect to non-spike TCR breadth, vaccine and placebo recipients were similar.

Treatment of the sample: some 20 received Ad26.COV2.S at low or high dose, single or two shots; several received placebo; per-sample allocation not given. Sampling happened 63 days after the first vaccine or placebo injection. This clonotype originated in a person between 18 and 65 years old who received the Ad26.COV2.S COVID-19 vaccine or a placebo. V and J are TRBV5-1 and TRBJ1-4; TRBD1 matches 8 bases. Sequencing was performed on peripheral blood, taken in a trial of Ad26.COV2.S vaccine versus placebo. The chain's CDR3 is CASRTGTGSTNEKLFF. DNA of the CDR3: TGCGCCAGCAGAACCGGGACAGGTTCAACTAATGAAAAACTGTTTTTT.